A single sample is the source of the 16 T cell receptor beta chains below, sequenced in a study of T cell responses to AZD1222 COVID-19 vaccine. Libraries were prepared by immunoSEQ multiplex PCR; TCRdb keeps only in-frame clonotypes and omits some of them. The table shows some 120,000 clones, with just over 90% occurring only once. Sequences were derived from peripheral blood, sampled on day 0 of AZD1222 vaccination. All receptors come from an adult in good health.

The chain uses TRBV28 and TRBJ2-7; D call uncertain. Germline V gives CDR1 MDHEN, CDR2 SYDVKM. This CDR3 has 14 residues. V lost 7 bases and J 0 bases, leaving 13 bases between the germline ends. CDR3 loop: CASNLGSFSYEQYF. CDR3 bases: TGTGCCAGCAACCTCGGGTCTTTCTCCTACGAGCAGTACTTC.

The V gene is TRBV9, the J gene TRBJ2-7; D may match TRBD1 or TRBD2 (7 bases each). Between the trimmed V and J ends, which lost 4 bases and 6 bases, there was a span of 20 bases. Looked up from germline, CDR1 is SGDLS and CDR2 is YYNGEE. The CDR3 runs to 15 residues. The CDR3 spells CASSLRGDSSGEQYF. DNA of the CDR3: TGTGCCAGCAGCCTCCGGGGGGACAGTTCTGGCGAGCAGTACTTC.

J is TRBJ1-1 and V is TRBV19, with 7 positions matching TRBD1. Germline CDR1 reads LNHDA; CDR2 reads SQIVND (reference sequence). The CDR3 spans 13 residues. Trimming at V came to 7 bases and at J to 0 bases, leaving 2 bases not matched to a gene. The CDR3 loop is CASKGQMNTEAFF. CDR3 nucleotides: TGTGCCAGTAAGGGACAGATGAACACTGAAGCTTTCTTT.

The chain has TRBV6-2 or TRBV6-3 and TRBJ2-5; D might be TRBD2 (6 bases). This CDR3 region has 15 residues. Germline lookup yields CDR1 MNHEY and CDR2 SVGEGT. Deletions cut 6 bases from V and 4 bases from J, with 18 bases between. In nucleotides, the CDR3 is TGTGCCAGCAGCCAAACCCGGGGAGGACGAGAGACCCAGTACTTC. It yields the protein CASSQTRGGRETQYF.

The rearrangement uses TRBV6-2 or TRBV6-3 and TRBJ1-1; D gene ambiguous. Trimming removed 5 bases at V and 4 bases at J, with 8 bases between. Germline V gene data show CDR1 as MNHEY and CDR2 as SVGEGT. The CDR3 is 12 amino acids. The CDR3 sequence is CASSNTVTEAFF. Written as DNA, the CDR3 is TGTGCCAGCAGTAACACTGTCACTGAAGCTTTCTTT.

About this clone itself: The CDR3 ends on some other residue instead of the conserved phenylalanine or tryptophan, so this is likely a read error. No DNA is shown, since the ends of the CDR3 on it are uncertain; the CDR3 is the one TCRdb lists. CDR3 loop: CASSQPVAGS. The V call is TRBV23-1, the J call TRBJ2-7; no check of the table's D call, TRBD2, against the DNA was made. TRBV23-1 is given ORF status, its function remaining uncertain. The CDR3 extends over 10 residues, inclusive of both ends.

For the CDR3, the DNA is TGTGCCAGCATCTCCCGGGGACTACCTTACAATGAGCAGTTCTTC. This translates into CASISRGLPYNEQFF. The chain couples TRBV27 to TRBJ2-1, with TRBD2 identical over 7 bases. Germline CDR1 and CDR2: MNHEY and SMNVEV (reference sequence). This CDR3 spans 15 amino acids. V was pared by 7 bases and J by 4 bases, with 10 bases of the junction left unmatched.

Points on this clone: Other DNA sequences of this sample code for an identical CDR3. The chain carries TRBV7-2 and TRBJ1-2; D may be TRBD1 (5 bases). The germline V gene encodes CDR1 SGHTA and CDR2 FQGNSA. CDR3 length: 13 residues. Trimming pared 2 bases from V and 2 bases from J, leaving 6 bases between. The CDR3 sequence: CASSLQGNYGYTF. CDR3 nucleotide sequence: TGTGCCAGCAGCTTACAGGGCAACTATGGCTACACCTTC.

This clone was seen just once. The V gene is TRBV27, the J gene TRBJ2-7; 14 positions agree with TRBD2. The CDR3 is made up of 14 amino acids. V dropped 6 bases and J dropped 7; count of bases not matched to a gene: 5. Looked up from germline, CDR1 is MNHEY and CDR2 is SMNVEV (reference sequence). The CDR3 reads CASRGLAGVGEQYF. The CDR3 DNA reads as TGTGCCAGCAGGGGACTAGCGGGAGTTGGGGAGCAGTACTTC.

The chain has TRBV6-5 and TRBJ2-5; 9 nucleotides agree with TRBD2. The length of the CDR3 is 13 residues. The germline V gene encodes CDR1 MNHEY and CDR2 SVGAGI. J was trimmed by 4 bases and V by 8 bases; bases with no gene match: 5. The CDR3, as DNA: TGTGCCAGCGCATTTAGCGGGAGAGAGACCCAGTACTTC. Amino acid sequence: CASAFSGRETQYF.

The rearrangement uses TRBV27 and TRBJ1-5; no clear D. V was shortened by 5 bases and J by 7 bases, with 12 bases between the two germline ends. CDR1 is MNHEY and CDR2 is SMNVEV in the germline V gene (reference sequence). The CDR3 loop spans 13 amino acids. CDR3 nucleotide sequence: TGTGCCAGCAGTCCTGTCATTGGGCAGCCCCAGCATTTT. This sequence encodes CASSPVIGQPQHF.

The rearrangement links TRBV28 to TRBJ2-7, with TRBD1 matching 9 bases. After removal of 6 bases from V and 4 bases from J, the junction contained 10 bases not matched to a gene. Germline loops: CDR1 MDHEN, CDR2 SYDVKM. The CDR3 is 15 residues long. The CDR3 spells CASSTETGGRYEQYF. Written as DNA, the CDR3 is TGTGCCAGCAGCACTGAAACAGGGGGCAGGTACGAGCAGTACTTC.

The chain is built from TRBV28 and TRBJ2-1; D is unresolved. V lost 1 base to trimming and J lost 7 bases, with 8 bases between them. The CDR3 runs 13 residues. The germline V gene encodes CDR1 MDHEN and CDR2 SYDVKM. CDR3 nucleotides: TGTGCCAGCAGTTTATACGGGCCAAATGAGCAGTTCTTC. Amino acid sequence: CASSLYGPNEQFF.

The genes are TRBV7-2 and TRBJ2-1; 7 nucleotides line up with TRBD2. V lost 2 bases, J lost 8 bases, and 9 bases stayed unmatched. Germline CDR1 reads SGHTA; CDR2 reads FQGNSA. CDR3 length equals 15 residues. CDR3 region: CASSLFTGGFDEQFF. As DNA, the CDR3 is TGTGCCAGCAGCTTATTTACGGGAGGTTTCGATGAGCAGTTCTTC. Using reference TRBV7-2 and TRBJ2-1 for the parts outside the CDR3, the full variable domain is GAGVSQSPSNKVTEKGKDVELRCDPISGHTALYWYRQSLGQGLEFLIYFQGNSAPDKSGLPSDRFSAERTGGSVSTLTIQRTQQEDSAVYLCASSLFTGGFDEQFFGPGTRLTVL.

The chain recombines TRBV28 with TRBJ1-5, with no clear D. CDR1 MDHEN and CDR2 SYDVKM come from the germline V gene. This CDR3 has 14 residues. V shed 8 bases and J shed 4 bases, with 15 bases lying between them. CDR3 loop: CASLGRDRNQPQHF. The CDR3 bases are TGTGCCAGCTTAGGCCGGGATCGTAATCAGCCCCAGCATTTT.

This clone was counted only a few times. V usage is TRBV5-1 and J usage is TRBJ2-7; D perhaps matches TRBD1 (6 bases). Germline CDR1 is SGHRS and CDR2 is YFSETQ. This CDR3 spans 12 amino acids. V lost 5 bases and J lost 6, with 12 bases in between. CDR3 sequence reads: CASSPGQFEQYF. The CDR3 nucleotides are TGCGCCAGCAGTCCTGGACAGTTCGAGCAGTACTTC. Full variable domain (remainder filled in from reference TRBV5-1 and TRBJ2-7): KAGVTQTPRYLIKTRGQQVTLSCSPISGHRSVSWYQQTPGQGLQFLFEYFSETQRNKGNFPGRFSGRQFSNSRSEMNVSTLELGDSALYLCASSPGQFEQYFGPGTRLTVT.